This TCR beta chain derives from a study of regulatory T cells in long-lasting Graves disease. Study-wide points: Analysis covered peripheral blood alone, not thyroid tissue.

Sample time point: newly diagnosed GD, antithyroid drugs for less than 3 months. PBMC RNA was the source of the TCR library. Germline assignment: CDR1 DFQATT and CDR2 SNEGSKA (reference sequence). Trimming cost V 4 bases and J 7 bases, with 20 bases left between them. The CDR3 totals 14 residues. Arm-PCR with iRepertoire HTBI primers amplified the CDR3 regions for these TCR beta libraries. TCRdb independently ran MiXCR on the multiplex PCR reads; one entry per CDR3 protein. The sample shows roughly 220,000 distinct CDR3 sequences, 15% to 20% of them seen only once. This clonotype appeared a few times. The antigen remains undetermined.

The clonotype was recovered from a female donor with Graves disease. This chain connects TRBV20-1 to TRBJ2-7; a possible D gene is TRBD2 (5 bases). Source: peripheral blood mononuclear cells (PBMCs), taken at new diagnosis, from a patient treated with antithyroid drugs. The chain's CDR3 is CSAIIGPGNLEQYF. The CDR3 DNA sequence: TGCAGTGCTATAATCGGGCCCGGGAATTTGGAGCAGTACTTC.